The clone carrying this T cell receptor beta chain was counted between two and nine times. The data are from a study of OX40 agonist ivuxolimab in advanced cancers. The V and J ends lost 7 bases and 1 base, in that order; junction bases with no gene match: 8. CDR3 length: 16 residues. Germline CDR1 and CDR2: SGHAT and FQNNGV. Using immunoSEQ multiplex PCR, the repertoire was profiled, and TCRdb retains in-frame clones only, with some absent. The table includes almost 90,000 clones, approximately 87% detected once. The origin of this receptor is an adult with an advanced solid tumor such as melanoma, head and neck, liver or kidney cancer. This material consisted of CD4+ or CD8+ T cells sorted from blood, taken in a trial of the OX40 agonist ivuxolimab. This chain links TRBV11-2 with TRBJ2-2; 8 bases line up with TRBD1. Written as DNA, the CDR3 is TGTGCCAGCAAAAGAGGTGGGACAGGGAACACCGGGGAGCTGTTTTTT. As protein: CASKRGGTGNTGELFF.